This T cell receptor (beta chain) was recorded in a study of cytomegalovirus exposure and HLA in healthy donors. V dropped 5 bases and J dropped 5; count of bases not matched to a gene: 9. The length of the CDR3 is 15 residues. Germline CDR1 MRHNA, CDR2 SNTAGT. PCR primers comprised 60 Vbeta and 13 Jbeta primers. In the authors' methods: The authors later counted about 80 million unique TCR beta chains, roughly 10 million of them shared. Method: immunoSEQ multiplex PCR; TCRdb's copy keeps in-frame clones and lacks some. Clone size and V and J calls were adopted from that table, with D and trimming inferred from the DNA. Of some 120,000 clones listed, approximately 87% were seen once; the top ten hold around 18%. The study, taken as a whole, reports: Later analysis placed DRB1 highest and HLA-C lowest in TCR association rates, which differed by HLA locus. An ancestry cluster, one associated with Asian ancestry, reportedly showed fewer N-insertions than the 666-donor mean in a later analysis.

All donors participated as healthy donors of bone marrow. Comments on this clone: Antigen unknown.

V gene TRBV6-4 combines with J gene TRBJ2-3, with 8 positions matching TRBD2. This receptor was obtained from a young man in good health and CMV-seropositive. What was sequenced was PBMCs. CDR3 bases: TGTGCCAGCAGTTTGACCGGGGGGGCCGTAGATACGCAGTATTTT. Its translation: CASSLTGGAVDTQYF.